Here is one T cell receptor beta chain with its context. Its specificity is unknown. An end of the junction differs from the germline gene, which may be a read error. This entry comes from a study of blood T cells in healthy people across ages. Study-wide results and limits: In older individuals, TCR beta diversity per million T cells was lower, falling roughly linearly with age.

From germline, CDR1 is SQVTM and CDR2 ANQGSEA. This CDR3 has 15 residues. Donors were healthy Caucasian individuals from Russia aged roughly 6 to 90. Per sample, a minimum of 6.5 million PBMCs were isolated. Through a sample-barcoded 5' primer and a J-beta primer mix, a second PCR was run for roughly 6 to 12 cycles. Using its own MiXCR run on the 5' RACE reads, TCRdb lists one record per CDR3 protein. Found here are about 1.7 million distinct CDR3 sequences, approximately 30% of them singletons; the top ten hold 7.7%. The sequence was obtained from a woman aged 25-40 years in good health. The V gene is TRBV29-1, the J gene TRBJ2-3; weak D call: TRBD2 (5 bases). The sequenced material came from blood. The CDR3 DNA follows: TGCAGCGGTTGGAGTGTAGACGGAGGCACAGATACGCAGGATTTT. Protein: CSGWSVDGGTDTQDF.